Each of the 21 T cell receptor beta chains below was sequenced from the same sample in a study of Tregs in tolerant kidney transplant recipients. Some clones are missing from TCRdb's copy, which holds only in-frame ones; the method was immunoSEQ multiplex PCR. This sample carries approximately 69,000 clones, roughly 91% of them seen once, and the ten largest clones take around 0.4%. The sample here was CD4+ T cells from blood, taken before the transplant. The receptors here all came from a human donor who received a combined kidney and bone marrow transplant.

The chain has TRBV5-4 and TRBJ2-7, with a weak D call TRBD2 (5 bases). The CDR3 consists of 12 residues. Trimming left V 1 base short and J 3 bases short, with 5 bases between. The germline V gene encodes CDR1 SGHNT and CDR2 YYREEE (reference sequence). The CDR3 DNA is TGTGCCAGCAGCTTGCGGGGCTACGAGCAGTACTTC. As protein: CASSLRGYEQYF.

V and J are TRBV4-2 and TRBJ2-3, with TRBD2 matching over 10 bases. Germline V CDR1 and CDR2: LGHNA, YNFKEQ. V lost 0 bases and J lost 7; bases outside the gene matches: 10. This CDR3 comprises 17 residues. The CDR3 bases are TGTGCCAGCAGCCAAGATTTGCCTAGCGGGAGATTTAATACGCAGTATTTT. This sequence encodes CASSQDLPSGRFNTQYF.

In this sample, this clone turned up a few times. The rearrangement links TRBV5-6 to TRBJ1-2; TRBD1 is a possible D gene (5 bases). The CDR3 runs 15 residues. Deletions cut 1 base from V and 6 bases from J, with 16 bases between. The germline CDR1 and CDR2 sequences are SGHDT and YYEEEE. The chain's CDR3 is CASSLWKQAQNGYTF. CDR3 bases: TGTGCCAGCAGCTTGTGGAAACAGGCGCAGAATGGCTACACCTTC.

J is TRBJ1-2 and V is TRBV5-4, with 10 bases lining up with TRBD1. CDR3 length equals 15 residues. Trimming cost V 3 bases and J 5 bases; bases outside gene matches: 7. Germline V gene lookup returns CDR1 SGHNT and CDR2 YYREEE (reference sequence). The CDR3 reads CASSWGQGNKYGYTF. CDR3 nucleotides: TGTGCCAGCAGCTGGGGACAGGGGAACAAGTATGGCTACACCTTC. The full variable domain, its missing parts supplied by reference TRBV5-4 and TRBJ1-2, is ETGVTQSPTHLIKTRGQQVTLRCSSQSGHNTVSWYQQALGQGPQFIFQYYREEENGRGNFPPRFSGLQFPNYSSELNVNALELDDSALYLCASSWGQGNKYGYTFGSGTRLTVV.

The rearrangement uses TRBV27 and TRBJ2-7; 10 bases align to TRBD2. Germline-derived CDR1 and CDR2 are MNHEY and SMNVEV (reference sequence). There are 14 residues in the CDR3. With V trimmed by 5 bases and J by 2 bases, 3 bases remained unmatched. CDR3 region: CASSILAGTYEQYF. DNA for the CDR3: TGTGCCAGCAGTATACTAGCGGGAACCTACGAGCAGTACTTC.

The genes are TRBV2 and TRBJ1-2; D gene uncertain. The germline V and J ends were trimmed by 6 bases and 4 bases, with 9 bases remaining between them. The CDR3 has 12 amino acids. The germline gives CDR1 SNHLY, CDR2 FYNNEI. CDR3 coding DNA: TGTGCCAGCAGGGCGGACTTCTATGGCTACACCTTC. It encodes CASRADFYGYTF.

In this sample, this clone turned up a few times. V gene TRBV5-1 combines with J gene TRBJ2-1; 8 bases fit TRBD2. The CDR3 is 15 residues long. Trimming removed 0 bases from V and 10 bases from J; junction bases left unmatched: 9. Germline loops: CDR1 SGHRS, CDR2 YFSETQ. The CDR3 region is CASSLAGTSLGEQFF. The CDR3 nucleotides are TGCGCCAGCAGCTTGGCCGGGACTAGTCTAGGGGAGCAGTTCTTC.

V usage is TRBV28 and J usage is TRBJ1-1; D not certain. V was shortened by 7 bases and J by 5 bases, with 8 bases between the two germline ends. The germline gives CDR1 MDHEN, CDR2 SYDVKM. The CDR3 covers 11 residues. CDR3 nucleotide sequence: TGTGCCAGCACAGGTAGAACTGAAGCTTTCTTT. This gives the protein CASTGRTEAFF.

This clone occurred once. The rearrangement joins TRBV28 to TRBJ1-2, with 8 bases that match TRBD1. The V segment lost 7 bases and the J segment 12 bases; nucleotides outside the gene matches: 10. CDR1 is MDHEN, CDR2 SYDVKM, per germline. CDR3 length equals 12 residues. The CDR3 DNA is TGTGCCAGCACTGGGCAGGGGGCGCGGCACACCTTC. This codes for CASTGQGARHTF.

This clone has more than one count but fewer than ten. The gene calls are TRBV2 and TRBJ1-5; 8 bases agree with TRBD1. The J segment lost 6 bases and the V segment lost 6 bases, leaving 7 bases of the junction unmatched. Per the germline V gene, CDR1 is SNHLY and CDR2 is FYNNEI. CDR3 length: 14 amino acids. CDR3: CASRGQGAGQPQHF. The CDR3 DNA reads as TGTGCCAGCAGGGGGCAGGGGGCTGGTCAGCCCCAGCATTTT.

The rearrangement links TRBV6-5 to TRBJ1-5; 7 nucleotides line up with TRBD1. The CDR3 runs to 13 residues. The V gene's germline CDR1 is MNHEY and CDR2 SVGAGI. The J segment lost 4 bases and the V segment lost 4 bases, leaving 1 base of the junction unmatched. For the CDR3, the DNA is TGTGCCAGCAGTTGGACAGGTAATCAGCCCCAGCATTTT. Protein: CASSWTGNQPQHF.

V usage is TRBV27 and J usage is TRBJ1-1, with 7 bases matching TRBD1. Germline CDR1 is MNHEY and CDR2 is SMNVEV (reference sequence). The CDR3 covers 13 residues. The V segment lost 3 bases and the J segment 3 bases; nucleotides outside the gene matches: 1. The CDR3 region is CASSLGQHTEAFF. The CDR3, as DNA: TGTGCCAGCAGTTTGGGACAGCACACTGAAGCTTTCTTT.

J is TRBJ2-7 and V is TRBV10-3; a possible D gene is TRBD1 (6 bases). The CDR3 runs to 13 residues. V was cut by 6 bases and J by 4 bases, with 13 bases left in between. CDR1 is ENHRY, CDR2 SYGVKD, per germline. CDR3 sequence (DNA): TGTGCCATCAGCCGGGACACCGGTTACGAGCAGTACTTC. The encoded protein is CAISRDTGYEQYF.

The gene calls are TRBV28 and TRBJ2-5, with D hard to call. Trimming removed 5 bases at V and 4 bases at J, with 8 bases between. This CDR3 is 12 amino acids long. The germline CDR1 and CDR2 sequences are MDHEN and SYDVKM. The CDR3 bases are TGTGCCAGCAGTGCGGTTCGAGAGACCCAGTACTTC. Its translation is CASSAVRETQYF.

The chain links TRBV28 to TRBJ2-3, with 9 bases fitting TRBD2. CDR3 length: 16 amino acids. The junction had 6 bases not matched to a gene; V was cut back by 1 base and J by 4 bases. CDR1 is MDHEN, CDR2 SYDVKM, per germline. CDR3 sequence reads: CASSLSGGRVADTQYF. As DNA, the CDR3 is TGTGCCAGCAGTTTATCGGGCGGGAGGGTGGCAGATACGCAGTATTTT.

The chain links TRBV5-1 to TRBJ2-3, with 7 bases matching TRBD2. J lost 5 bases, V lost 1 base, and 7 bases had no gene match. CDR3 size: 15 residues. CDR1 and CDR2 from the germline V gene are SGHRS and YFSETQ. The CDR3 coding sequence is TGCGCCAGCAGCTTGTACGGGGGGACCGGAGATACGCAGTATTTT. Encoded protein: CASSLYGGTGDTQYF.

The V call is TRBV29-1, the J call TRBJ2-1, with 11 bases matching TRBD2. This CDR3 comprises 15 residues. Losses at the gene ends were 0 bases for V and 7 bases for J; bases not matched to a gene: 5. Germline V gives CDR1 SQVTM, CDR2 ANQGSEA. CDR3 nucleotides: TGCAGCGTTGAAGATGGACTAGCGGGCCATAATGAGCAGTTCTTC. Translating gives CSVEDGLAGHNEQFF.

The V and J genes are TRBV5-1 and TRBJ2-3; 8 positions agree with TRBD2. The germline gives CDR1 SGHRS, CDR2 YFSETQ. The CDR3 has 16 amino acids. V gave up 0 bases and J gave up 6 bases; unmatched junction bases: 9. The CDR3 nucleotides are TGCGCCAGCAGCTTGGTACTAGCGGCCACGGGGGATACGCAGTATTTT. Amino acids: CASSLVLAATGDTQYF.

The chain carries TRBV11-2 and TRBJ2-7; TRBD2 is a possible D gene (6 bases). V lost 2 bases and J 1 base, leaving 15 bases between the germline ends. The CDR3 is 16 amino acids. Germline V gene lookup returns CDR1 SGHAT and CDR2 FQNNGV. CDR3 DNA: TGTGCCAGCAGCTTATTTTCCGGGACTGGTTCCTACGAGCAGTACTTC. Translation gives CASSLFSGTGSYEQYF.

The V gene is TRBV14, the J gene TRBJ1-5; 8 bases match TRBD1. This CDR3 comprises 16 residues. The V segment lost 4 bases and the J segment 4 bases; nucleotides outside the gene matches: 9. Germline V lookup: CDR1 SGHDN, CDR2 FVKESK. In nucleotides, the CDR3 is TGTGCCAGCAGCCTGAAGTCCCGGGACAGGAATCAGCCCCAGCATTTT. Its translation is CASSLKSRDRNQPQHF.

The J gene is TRBJ1-1, the V gene TRBV27; D gene uncertain. Germline CDR1 is MNHEY and CDR2 is SMNVEV (reference sequence). The CDR3 is made up of 16 amino acids. The V gene lost 0 bases and the J gene lost 0 bases, with 11 bases spanning the gap. CDR3 DNA: TGTGCCAGCAGTTTATCCCCTCCCCTTCTGAACACTGAAGCTTTCTTT. Its protein is CASSLSPPLLNTEAFF.